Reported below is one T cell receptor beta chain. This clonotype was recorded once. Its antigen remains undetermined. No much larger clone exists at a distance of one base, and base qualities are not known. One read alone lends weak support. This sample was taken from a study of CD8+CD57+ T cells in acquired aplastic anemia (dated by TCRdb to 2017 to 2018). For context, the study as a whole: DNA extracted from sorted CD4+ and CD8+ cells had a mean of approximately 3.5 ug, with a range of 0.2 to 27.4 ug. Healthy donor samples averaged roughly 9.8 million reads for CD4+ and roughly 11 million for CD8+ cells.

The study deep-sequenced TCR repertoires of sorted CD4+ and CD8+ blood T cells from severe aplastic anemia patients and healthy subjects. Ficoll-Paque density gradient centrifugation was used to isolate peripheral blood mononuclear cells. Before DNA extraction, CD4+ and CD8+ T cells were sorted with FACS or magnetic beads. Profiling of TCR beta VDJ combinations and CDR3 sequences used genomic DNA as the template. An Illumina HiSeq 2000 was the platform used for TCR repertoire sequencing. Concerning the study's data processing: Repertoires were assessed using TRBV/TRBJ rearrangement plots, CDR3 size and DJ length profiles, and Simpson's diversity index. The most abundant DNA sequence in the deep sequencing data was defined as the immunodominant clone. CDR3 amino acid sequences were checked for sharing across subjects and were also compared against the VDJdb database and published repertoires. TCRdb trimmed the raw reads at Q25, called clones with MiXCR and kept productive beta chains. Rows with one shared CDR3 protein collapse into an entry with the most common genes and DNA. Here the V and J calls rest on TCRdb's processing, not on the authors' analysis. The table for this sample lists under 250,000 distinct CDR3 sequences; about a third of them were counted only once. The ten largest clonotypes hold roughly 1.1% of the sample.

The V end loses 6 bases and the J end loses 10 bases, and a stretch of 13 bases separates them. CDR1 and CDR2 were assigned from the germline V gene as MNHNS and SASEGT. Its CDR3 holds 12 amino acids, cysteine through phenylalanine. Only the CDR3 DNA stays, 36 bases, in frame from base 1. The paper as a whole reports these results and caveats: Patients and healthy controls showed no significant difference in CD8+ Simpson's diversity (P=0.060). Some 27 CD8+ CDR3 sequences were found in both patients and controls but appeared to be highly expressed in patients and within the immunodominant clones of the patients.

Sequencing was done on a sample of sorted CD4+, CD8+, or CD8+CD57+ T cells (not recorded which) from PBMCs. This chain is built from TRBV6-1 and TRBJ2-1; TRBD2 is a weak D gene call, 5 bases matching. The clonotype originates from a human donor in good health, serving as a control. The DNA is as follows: TGTGCCAGCAGGAGGGTGGTTGACGAGCAGTTCTTC. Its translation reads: CASRRVVDEQFF.